What follows are 17 T cell receptor beta chains derived from one specimen sequenced in a study of T-cell memory formation after mild COVID-19. Using its own MiXCR run on the 5' RACE reads, TCRdb lists one record per CDR3 protein. The sample has over 300,000 distinct CDR3 sequences, around 20% seen once. Sequencing input: PBMCs or a T cell subset sorted from them (not recorded which). All receptors derive from a man between 18 and 29 years old who had mild COVID-19 (a few samples of this study predate the infection). Cell type and time point are not known.

This clonotype was counted only a few times. The CDR3 DNA is TGTGCCACCAGTAAAACCTGGGGCAATGAGCAGTTCTTC. Its translation: CATSKTWGNEQFF. The chain recombines TRBV24-1 with TRBJ2-1; D not resolved. The CDR3 has 13 residues. Germline CDR1 is KGHDR and CDR2 is SFDVKD. The ends were cut back, 6 bases at V and 6 bases at J, with 11 bases in the middle.

This clonotype came up many times. The chain combines TRBV11-2 with TRBJ2-7; D unclear. CDR1 and CDR2 from the germline V gene are SGHAT and FQNNGV. CDR3 length equals 11 residues. Trimming left V 5 bases short and J 2 bases short, with 4 bases between. CDR3 amino acids: CASSQAYEQYF. The CDR3, as DNA: TGTGCCAGCAGCCAGGCCTACGAGCAGTACTTC.

Concerning this clonotype: One end of the junction does not line up with germline, which may come from a read error. The CDR3 region has the DNA TGTGCCAGCAGTTACTCGGGAGGGCCCCTCGGCAATGATCAGTTCTTC. It is translated as CASSYSGGPLGNDQFF. The rearrangement joins TRBV6-5 to TRBJ2-1; 7 bases are a match to TRBD2. The V gene's germline CDR1 is MNHEY and CDR2 SVGAGI. This CDR3 is 16 amino acids long.

The chain combines TRBV7-9 with TRBJ2-4; the D gene is possibly TRBD1 (6 bases). The CDR3 is 16 residues long. V shed 4 bases and J shed 0 bases, with 13 bases lying between them. The germline V gene has CDR1 SEHNR and CDR2 FQNEAQ (reference sequence). CDR3 nucleotide sequence: TGTGCCAGCAGCTCCGCAGGGGTTGTAGCCAAAAACATTCAGTACTTC. Translation: CASSSAGVVAKNIQYF. The whole variable domain, remainder taken from reference TRBV7-9 and TRBJ2-4, is DTGVSQNPRHKITKRGQNVTFRCDPISEHNRLYWYRQTLGQGPEFLTYFQNEAQLEKSRLLSDRFSAERPKGSFSTLEIQRTEQGDSAMYLCASSSAGVVAKNIQYFGAGTRLSVL.

The chain has TRBV20-1 and TRBJ2-1; either TRBD1 or TRBD2 may fit D (6 bases each). The germline gives CDR1 DFQATT, CDR2 SNEGSKA (reference sequence). CDR3 length: 15 residues. Trimming pared 0 bases from V and 8 bases from J, leaving 17 bases between. Written as DNA, the CDR3 is TGCAGTGCTAGAGATTACCGGGGGCGGGAATATGAGCAGTTCTTC. Residues: CSARDYRGREYEQFF.

The chain couples TRBV7-9 to TRBJ2-2; 9 nucleotides match TRBD1. The CDR3 runs 15 residues. V dropped 6 bases and J dropped 6; count of bases not matched to a gene: 8. CDR1 is SEHNR and CDR2 is FQNEAQ in the germline V gene (reference sequence). Written as DNA, the CDR3 is TGTGCCAGCAGTCAACAGGGGGCCGTTCCCGGGGAGCTGTTTTTT. Protein product: CASSQQGAVPGELFF.

A few counts support this clonotype. V usage is TRBV20-1 and J usage is TRBJ2-2, with a possible D match to TRBD1 (5 bases). Per the germline V gene, CDR1 is DFQATT and CDR2 is SNEGSKA (reference sequence). CDR3 length equals 15 residues. Trimming left V 0 bases short and J 4 bases short, with 12 bases between. DNA for the CDR3: TGCAGTGCTAGAGATCTACAGGTCAGCACCGGGGAGCTGTTTTTT. Translating gives CSARDLQVSTGELFF.

This clonotype was detected many times. The V gene is TRBV12-3 or TRBV12-4, the J gene TRBJ2-1; no definite D call. This CDR3 contains 11 residues. The V end lost 3 bases, the J end lost 6 bases, and 3 bases lay between the germline ends. The CDR3, as DNA: TGTGCCAGCAGTTTTAGCAATGAGCAGTTCTTC. Its protein is CASSFSNEQFF.

This sequence joins TRBV6-2 or TRBV6-3 and TRBJ1-1, with TRBD1 as a possible D gene (5 bases). The CDR3 totals 13 residues. CDR1 and CDR2 from the germline V gene are MNHEY and SVGEGT. V was trimmed by 8 bases and J by 4 bases, leaving 14 bases between them. CDR3 region: CASEGQGLTEAFF. CDR3 DNA: TGTGCCAGCGAGGGGCAGGGCCTCACTGAAGCTTTCTTT.

The rearrangement links TRBV29-1 to TRBJ2-7, with TRBD1 identical over 9 bases. Trimming cost V 6 bases and J 2 bases; bases outside gene matches: 2. Germline V gene sequence: CDR1 SQVTM, CDR2 ANQGSEA. The CDR3 has 12 residues. The CDR3 sequence: CSVGTGTYEQYF. CDR3 sequence (DNA): TGCAGCGTGGGGACAGGGACCTACGAGCAGTACTTC.

This clonotype was seen more than once but under ten times. The V gene is TRBV7-2, the J gene TRBJ1-1; D gene unclear. This CDR3 contains 11 residues. Trimming stripped 4 bases from V and 8 bases from J, with 8 bases between. Looked up from germline, CDR1 is SGHTA and CDR2 is FQGNSA. The CDR3: CASSYGREAFF. CDR3 bases: TGTGCCAGCAGCTATGGCAGGGAAGCTTTCTTT.

This clonotype was seen more than once but under ten times. The chain is built from TRBV5-1 and TRBJ1-4; TRBD1 might be the D (5 bases). Trimming shortened V by 6 bases and J by 5 bases, and 14 bases separated the two germline ends. CDR3 length equals 14 residues. Germline CDR1 is SGHRS and CDR2 is YFSETQ. The CDR3 region has the DNA TGCGCCAGCACCCGACCGGGGCAGAATGAAAAACTGTTTTTT. This translates into CASTRPGQNEKLFF.

This clonotype came up a few times. The chain employs TRBV12-3 or TRBV12-4 and TRBJ2-2; no reliable D call. The length of the CDR3 is 13 residues. With 6 bases removed from V and 1 base from J, the gap between germline ends came to 6 bases. CDR3 DNA sequence: TGTGCCAGCAGGGACGGGAACACCGGGGAGCTGTTTTTT. It is translated as CASRDGNTGELFF.

This clonotype showed up just a few times. The rearrangement joins TRBV5-1 to TRBJ2-2; D is undetermined. The CDR3 contains 14 residues. The V gene lost 5 bases and the J gene lost 1 base, with 9 bases spanning the gap. Germline V gene data show CDR1 as SGHRS and CDR2 as YFSETQ. The CDR3 DNA sequence: TGCGCCAGCAGTGTAGTCCAGAACACCGGGGAGCTGTTTTTT. Encoded protein: CASSVVQNTGELFF.

There are many counts of this clonotype. The CDR3 sequence: CASSVGTMNTEAFF. In nucleotides, the CDR3 is TGCGCCAGCAGCGTGGGGACAATGAACACTGAAGCTTTCTTT. V is TRBV5-1 and J is TRBJ1-1; tentatively, D is TRBD1 (6 bases). This CDR3 is 14 amino acids long. The germline V gene encodes CDR1 SGHRS and CDR2 YFSETQ. Trimming shortened V by 4 bases and J by 0 bases, and 10 bases separated the two germline ends.

Only a few counts were recorded for this clonotype. The genes are TRBV29-1 and TRBJ1-1, with unresolved D. Germline CDR1 SQVTM, CDR2 ANQGSEA. Trimming removed 7 bases from V and 1 base from J, with 7 bases in between. The CDR3 totals 11 residues. DNA for the CDR3: TGCAGCGCCCCGGGGAACACTGAAGCTTTCTTT. It codes for CSAPGNTEAFF.

The V call is TRBV19, the J call TRBJ1-4; tentative D call: TRBD1 (5 bases). The CDR3 spans 11 residues. Per germline, CDR1 LNHDA and CDR2 SQIVND (reference sequence). V was trimmed by 7 bases and J by 13 bases, leaving 13 bases between them. The CDR3: CASKEGRRLFF. CDR3 coding DNA: TGTGCCAGTAAGGAGGGGCGAAGACTGTTTTTT.